A selection of T cell receptor beta chains follows, all from one sample in a study of OX40 agonist ivuxolimab in advanced cancers. The assay was immunoSEQ multiplex PCR, and TCRdb's table has in-frame clones only and misses some. Among about 83,000 clones, around four fifths were seen once, and the ten largest hold 1.5% to 2%. The material sequenced was CD4+ or CD8+ T cells sorted from blood, taken in a trial of the OX40 agonist ivuxolimab. The receptors originated from an adult with an advanced solid tumor such as melanoma, head and neck, liver or kidney cancer. Each CDR3 is given with its conserved first and last residue. The D gene is left open where the match is weak. Not all rows give a size; the values are once, few, many and, for expanded clones, a class.

TRBJ1-1	TRBV28	.	TRBD1	CASGSGTGTFTEAFF	TGTGCCAGCGGATCCGGGACAGGGACGTTTACTGAAGCTTTCTTT
TRBJ2-7	TRBV7-2	.	TRBD1	CASSGDRGSYEQYF	TGTGCCAGCAGCGGGGACAGGGGGAGCTACGAGCAGTACTTC
TRBJ2-7	TRBV13	once	.	CASSPYDSYEQYF	TGTGCCAGCAGCCCCTACGATTCCTACGAGCAGTACTTC
TRBJ1-1	TRBV29-1	once	.	CSVDPSGTLNTEAFF	TGCAGCGTTGACCCTTCCGGGACACTGAACACTGAAGCTTTCTTT
TRBJ1-6	TRBV6-4	few	.	CASGRVSGSPLHF	TGTGCCTCCGGGAGGGTTTCGGGTTCACCCCTCCACTTT
TRBJ2-3	TRBV2	.	.	CASSRQPGGDTQYF	TGTGCCAGCAGTCGGCAGCCTGGGGGGGATACGCAGTATTTT
TRBJ2-5	TRBV7-2	.	TRBD2	CASSFGTGGRTQYF	TGTGCCAGCAGCTTCGGGACGGGAGGCAGGACCCAGTACTTC
TRBJ1-1	TRBV16	.	.	CASSLLGGTEAFF	TGTGCCAGCAGCCTTCTGGGGGGAACTGAAGCTTTCTTT
TRBJ2-5	TRBV28	.	TRBD2	CASSLISAGGETQYF	TGTGCCAGCAGTTTAATATCAGCGGGGGGGGAGACCCAGTACTTC
TRBJ1-5	TRBV6-1	.	.	CASSPGRMGDQPQHF	TGTGCCAGCAGCCCGGGACGGATGGGGGATCAGCCCCAGCATTTT
TRBJ2-5	TRBV27	.	.	CASSQVTGWGTQYF	TGTGCCAGCAGTCAGGTTACAGGGTGGGGGACCCAGTACTTC
TRBJ2-5	TRBV28	.	.	CASSLAGLQETQYF	TGTGCCAGCAGTTTGGCGGGGCTCCAAGAGACCCAGTACTTC
TRBJ2-7	TRBV6-6	.	.	CASRPGSATYEQYF	TGTGCCAGCAGGCCTGGGTCGGCTACCTACGAGCAGTACTTC
TRBJ2-1	TRBV7-2	.	.	CASSLVNHSNEQFF	TGTGCCAGCAGCTTAGTCAACCACAGCAATGAGCAGTTCTTC
TRBJ1-5	TRBV27	.	.	CASSLTAGFQPQHF	TGTGCCAGCAGTTTAACGGCAGGGTTTCAGCCCCAGCATTTT
TRBJ2-7	TRBV19	.	.	CASSPGVLTGEQYF	TGTGCCAGTAGTCCGGGGGTCCTGACGGGTGAGCAGTACTTC
TRBJ1-4	TRBV2	.	.	CASSEGRTNEKLFF	TGTGCCAGCAGTGAAGGACGGACTAATGAAAAACTGTTTTTT
TRBJ1-1	TRBV5-4	.	TRBD1	CASRTQDRVTEAFF	TGTGCCAGCAGAACTCAGGACAGGGTCACTGAAGCTTTCTTT
TRBJ2-5	TRBV25-1	.	.	CASSFRAVSEETQYF	TGTGCCAGCAGTTTTAGGGCTGTGAGCGAAGAGACCCAGTACTTC
TRBJ2-7	TRBV6-1	.	.	CASRQIGATYEQYF	TGTGCCAGCAGACAGATTGGGGCCACGTACGAGCAGTACTTC
TRBJ2-5	TRBV7-2	.	.	CASSRGYQETQYF	TGTGCCAGCAGCAGGGGGTACCAAGAGACCCAGTACTTC
TRBJ1-2	TRBV25-1	.	.	CASSETTPNYGYTF	TGTGCCAGCAGTGAGACGACACCTAACTATGGCTACACCTTC
TRBJ1-6	TRBV18	.	.	CASSPFSTGEGSPLHF	TGTGCCAGCTCACCCTTCTCGACGGGGGAAGGGTCACCCCTCCACTTT
TRBJ2-1	TRBV10-3	.	.	CAISESGKNEQFF	TGTGCCATCAGTGAGTCGGGCAAGAATGAGCAGTTCTTC